The 15 T cell receptor beta chains below were found in one sample sequenced in a study of T cell repertoires in cytomegalovirus infection. One entry per CDR3 protein, called by TCRdb with MiXCR from the reads. The data contain 150,000 to 200,000 distinct CDR3 sequences, approximately 15% of them singletons. Material for sequencing was PBMCs. Receptors originate from a human donor in good health (CMV status not recorded). Some clones in this sample may be carry-over from other donors' samples.

This clonotype showed up many times. This chain uses TRBV7-2 with TRBJ2-1, with 7 bases lining up with TRBD2. Trimming removed 1 base from V and 0 bases from J; junction bases left unmatched: 3. The CDR3 consists of 16 residues. Germline V lookup: CDR1 SGHTA, CDR2 FQGNSA. The CDR3 nucleotides read TGTGCCAGCAGCTTAGTAGCGGGTTACTCCTACAATGAGCAGTTCTTC. The encoded protein is CASSLVAGYSYNEQFF.

This clonotype was found a few times. This sequence joins TRBV3-1 and TRBJ1-4, with TRBD1 as a possible D gene (5 bases). V lost 0 bases and J lost 7, with 15 bases in between. The CDR3 has 16 residues. Germline lookup yields CDR1 LGHDT and CDR2 YNNKEL (reference sequence). The CDR3 DNA is TGTGCCAGCAGCCAAGATGGGGCGCCCGAGAGTGAAAAACTGTTTTTT. Encoded protein: CASSQDGAPESEKLFF.

The sample holds many counts of this clonotype. The chain joins TRBV7-8 to TRBJ2-7, with a possible D match to TRBD2 (5 bases). The germline CDR1 and CDR2 sequences are SGHVS and FQNEAQ. The length of the CDR3 is 19 residues. Trimming stripped 1 base from V and 2 bases from J, with 24 bases between. The CDR3 DNA sequence: TGTGCCAGCAGCTTAGGGGGTGCGGCTGGAACCACCGGGACCTACGAGCAGTACTTC. Amino acid sequence: CASSLGGAAGTTGTYEQYF.

This clonotype occurred many times. The chain employs TRBV7-8 and TRBJ1-5; D is unclear. Trimming stripped 0 bases from V and 7 bases from J, with 7 bases between. The CDR3 loop spans 13 amino acids. Germline CDR1 and CDR2: SGHVS and FQNEAQ. The DNA of the CDR3 is TGTGCCAGCAGCTTAGCGTTGTCGCAGCCCCAGCATTTT. Its protein product is CASSLALSQPQHF.

The genes are TRBV7-6 and TRBJ2-5; maybe TRBD2 (7 bases). This CDR3 spans 15 amino acids. V was trimmed by 5 bases and J by 1 base, leaving 14 bases between them. Germline V lookup: CDR1 SGHVS, CDR2 FNYEAQ. This chain's CDR3 is CASSRGRGIQETQYF. As DNA, the CDR3 is TGTGCCAGCAGCCGAGGGAGGGGGATCCAAGAGACCCAGTACTTC.

A remark on this clonotype: Just one base apart from a much larger clone, this may be a read error. The genes are TRBV28 and TRBJ2-5, with no clear D. This CDR3 has 14 residues. V was trimmed by 8 bases and J by 5 bases, leaving 18 bases between them. Germline V lookup: CDR1 MDHEN, CDR2 SYDVKM. This CDR3 is CASGIPRRTETQYF. The CDR3 DNA reads TGTGCCAGCGGGATACCAAGAAGGACGGAGACCCAGTACTTC.

This clonotype was counted between two and nine times. The rearrangement joins TRBV12-3 or TRBV12-4 to TRBJ2-1; no clear D gene. V was shortened by 10 bases and J by 5 bases, with 15 bases between the two germline ends. CDR3 size: 13 residues. The CDR3 bases are TGTGCCACCCTCCGCGGACCAAACAATGAGCAGTTCTTC. Translating gives CATLRGPNNEQFF.

This clonotype was observed a handful of times. The rearrangement joins TRBV7-8 to TRBJ2-3; 7 bases are shared with TRBD2. CDR3 length equals 15 residues. Trimming at V came to 7 bases and at J to 4 bases, leaving 11 bases not matched to a gene. Per the germline V gene, CDR1 is SGHVS and CDR2 is FQNEAQ. The DNA of the CDR3 is TGTGCCAGCACCTTTGAGGGAGGGCCCTCAGATACGCAGTATTTT. Translating it yields CASTFEGGPSDTQYF. The full variable domain, in which reference TRBV7-8 and TRBJ2-3 provide the parts outside the CDR3, is GAGVSQSPRYKVAKRGQDVALRCDPISGHVSLFWYQQALGQGPEFLTYFQNEAQLDKSGLPSDRFFAERPEGSVSTLKIQRTQQEDSAVYLCASTFEGGPSDTQYFGPGTRLTVL.

This clonotype was detected a few times. A much more abundant neighbour one base away suggests this may be a read error. The genes are TRBV7-3 and TRBJ1-1, with D possibly matching TRBD1 (6 bases). V was shortened by 4 bases and J by 1 base, with 7 bases between the two germline ends. Germline V gene data show CDR1 as SGHTA and CDR2 as FQGTGA. This CDR3 is built from 13 residues. The CDR3 here is CASSWGQNTEAFF. CDR3 nucleotides: TGTGCCAGCAGCTGGGGACAGAACACTGAAGCTTTCTTT.

This rearrangement joins TRBV12-3 or TRBV12-4 to TRBJ1-1, with D unresolved. CDR3 size: 15 residues. V lost 1 base to trimming and J lost 1 base, with 10 bases between them. The CDR3 DNA follows: TGTGCCAGCAGTTTAGGGCAGTTTGGGAACACTGAAGCTTTCTTT. Protein product: CASSLGQFGNTEAFF.

In this sample, this clonotype turned up many times. This chain joins TRBV28 and TRBJ1-1; possible D gene TRBD1, 5 bases. With 2 bases removed from V and 3 bases from J, the gap between germline ends came to 13 bases. The CDR3 extends over 15 amino acids. Germline CDR1 MDHEN, CDR2 SYDVKM. The CDR3 DNA is TGTGCCAGCAGTTTACGGGCCTTGGGGGACACTGAAGCTTTCTTT. This sequence encodes CASSLRALGDTEAFF.

The V and J genes are TRBV7-6 and TRBJ2-7, with 7 bases fitting TRBD2. The length of the CDR3 is 15 residues. The V gene's germline CDR1 is SGHVS and CDR2 FNYEAQ. V trimming: 1 base; J trimming: 3 bases; junction bases outside the gene matches: 6. The CDR3 DNA is TGTGCCAGCAGCTTAGGGGCTAGCGGAGACTACGAGCAGTACTTC. Its translation is CASSLGASGDYEQYF.

In this sample, this clonotype turned up many times. The chain links TRBV7-3 to TRBJ1-1; a weak D match, TRBD1 (6 bases). Trimming removed 5 bases from V and 9 bases from J, with 16 bases in between. Germline CDR1 SGHTA, CDR2 FQGTGA. The CDR3 runs 13 residues. CDR3 protein: CASSAVPGGQAFF. In DNA form, the CDR3 reads TGTGCCAGCAGCGCCGTTCCCGGGGGGCAAGCTTTCTTT. The variable domain in full, with the rest retrieved from reference TRBV7-3 and TRBJ1-1, is GAGVSQTPSNKVTEKGKYVELRCDPISGHTALYWYRQSLGQGPEFLIYFQGTGAADDSGLPNDRFFAVRPEGSVSTLKIQRTERGDSAVYLCASSAVPGGQAFFGQGTRLTVV.

This clonotype was found many times. The chain has TRBV6-2 or TRBV6-3 and TRBJ1-2; D unresolved. This CDR3 region has 13 residues. Trimming left V 5 bases short and J 7 bases short, with 14 bases between. Per the germline V gene, CDR1 is MNHEY and CDR2 is SVGEGT. This CDR3 is CASSGPATLGYTF. CDR3 coding DNA: TGTGCCAGCAGTGGTCCAGCTACACTTGGCTACACCTTC.

This clonotype was observed at least ten times. V and J are TRBV11-2 and TRBJ1-1; TRBD1 matches 7 bases. The CDR3 runs 16 residues. Germline values: CDR1 SGHAT, CDR2 FQNNGV. The V and J ends lost 4 bases and 1 base, in that order; junction bases with no gene match: 9. CDR3 amino acids: CASSSYSGQPNTEAFF. The CDR3, as DNA: TGTGCCAGCAGCTCTTATTCGGGACAGCCGAACACTGAAGCTTTCTTT.